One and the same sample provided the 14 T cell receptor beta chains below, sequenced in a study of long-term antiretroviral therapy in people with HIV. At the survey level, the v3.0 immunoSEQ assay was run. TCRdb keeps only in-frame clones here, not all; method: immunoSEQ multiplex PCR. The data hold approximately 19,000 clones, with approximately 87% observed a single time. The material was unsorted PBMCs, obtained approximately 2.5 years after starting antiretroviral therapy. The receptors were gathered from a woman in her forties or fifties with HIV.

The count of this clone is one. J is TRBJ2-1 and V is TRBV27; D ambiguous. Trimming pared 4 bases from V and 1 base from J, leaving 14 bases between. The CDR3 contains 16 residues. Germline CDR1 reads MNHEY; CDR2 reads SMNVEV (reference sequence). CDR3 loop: CASSSTSGRSYNEQFF. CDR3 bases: TGTGCCAGCAGTTCCACCTCGGGTAGGTCCTACAATGAGCAGTTCTTC.

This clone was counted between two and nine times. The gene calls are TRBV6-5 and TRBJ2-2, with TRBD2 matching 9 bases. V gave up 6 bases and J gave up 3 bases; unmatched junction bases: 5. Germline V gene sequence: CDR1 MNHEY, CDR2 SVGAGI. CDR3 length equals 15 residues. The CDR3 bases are TGTGCCAGCAGACTGACTAGCGGATACACCGGGGAGCTGTTTTTT. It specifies CASRLTSGYTGELFF.

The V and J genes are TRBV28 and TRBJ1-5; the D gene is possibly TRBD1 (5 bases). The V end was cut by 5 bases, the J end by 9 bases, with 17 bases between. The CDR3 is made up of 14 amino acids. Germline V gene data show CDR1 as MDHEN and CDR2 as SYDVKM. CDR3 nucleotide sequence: TGTGCCAGCAGTAACAACAGGCCAATATCGCCCCAGCATTTT. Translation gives CASSNNRPISPQHF.

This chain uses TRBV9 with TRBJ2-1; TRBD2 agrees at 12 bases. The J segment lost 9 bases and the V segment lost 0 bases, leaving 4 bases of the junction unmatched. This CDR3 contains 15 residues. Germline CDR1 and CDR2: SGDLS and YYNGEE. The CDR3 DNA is TGTGCCAGCAGCGTAGGACTAGCGGGAGAGGTTGAGCAGTTCTTC. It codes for CASSVGLAGEVEQFF.

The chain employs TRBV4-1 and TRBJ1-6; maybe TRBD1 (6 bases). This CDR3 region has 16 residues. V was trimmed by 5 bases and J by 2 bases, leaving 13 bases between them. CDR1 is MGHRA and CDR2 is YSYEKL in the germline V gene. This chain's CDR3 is CASSSAGVTYNSPLHF. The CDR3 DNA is TGCGCCAGCAGCTCCGCAGGGGTAACCTATAATTCACCCCTCCACTTT.

CDR3 sequence (DNA): TGTGCCAGCAGCTTTGGGACTAGCGGCTCCTACGAGCAGTACTTC. Translating gives CASSFGTSGSYEQYF. The chain joins TRBV7-8 to TRBJ2-7; 11 bases are shared with TRBD2. Looked up from germline, CDR1 is SGHVS and CDR2 is FQNEAQ. The junction had 1 base not matched to a gene; V was cut back by 3 bases and J by 0 bases. This CDR3 has 15 amino acids.

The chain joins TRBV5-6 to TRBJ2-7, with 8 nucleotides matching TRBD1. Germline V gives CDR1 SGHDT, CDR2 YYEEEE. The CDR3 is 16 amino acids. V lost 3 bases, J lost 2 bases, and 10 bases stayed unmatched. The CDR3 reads CASSSMSGGLTYEQYF. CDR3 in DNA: TGTGCCAGCAGCTCGATGTCAGGGGGCCTTACCTACGAGCAGTACTTC.

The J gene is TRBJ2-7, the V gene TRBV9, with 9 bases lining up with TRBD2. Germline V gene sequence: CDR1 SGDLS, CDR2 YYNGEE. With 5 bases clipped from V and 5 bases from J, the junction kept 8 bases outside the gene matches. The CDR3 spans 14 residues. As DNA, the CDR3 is TGTGCCAGCAGTCTTAGCGGGAGTGGCGACGAGCAGTACTTC. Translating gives CASSLSGSGDEQYF. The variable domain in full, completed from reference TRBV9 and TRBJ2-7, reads DSGVTQTPKHLITATGQRVTLRCSPRSGDLSVYWYQQSLDQGLQFLIQYYNGEERAKGNILERFSAQQFPDLHSELNLSSLELGDSALYFCASSLSGSGDEQYFGPGTRLTVT.

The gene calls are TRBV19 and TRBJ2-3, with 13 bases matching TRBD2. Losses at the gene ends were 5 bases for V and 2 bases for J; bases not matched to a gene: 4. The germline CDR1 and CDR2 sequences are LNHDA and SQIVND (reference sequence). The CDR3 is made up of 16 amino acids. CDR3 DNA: TGTGCCAGTAGTTCGACTAGCGGGGGGAACACAGATACGCAGTATTTT. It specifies CASSSTSGGNTDTQYF.

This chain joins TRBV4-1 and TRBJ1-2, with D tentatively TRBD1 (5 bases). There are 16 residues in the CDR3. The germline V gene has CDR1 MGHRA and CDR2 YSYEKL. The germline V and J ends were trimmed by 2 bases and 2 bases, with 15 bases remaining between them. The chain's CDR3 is CASSQNPGDSNYGYTF. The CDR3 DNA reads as TGCGCCAGCAGCCAAAACCCGGGGGATTCCAACTATGGCTACACCTTC.

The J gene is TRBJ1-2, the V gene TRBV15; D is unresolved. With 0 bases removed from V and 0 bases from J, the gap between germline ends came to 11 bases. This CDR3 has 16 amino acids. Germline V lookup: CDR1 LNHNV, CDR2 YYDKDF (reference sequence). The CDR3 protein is CATSRDFGQANYGYTF. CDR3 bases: TGTGCCACCAGCAGAGATTTTGGCCAAGCTAACTATGGCTACACCTTC.

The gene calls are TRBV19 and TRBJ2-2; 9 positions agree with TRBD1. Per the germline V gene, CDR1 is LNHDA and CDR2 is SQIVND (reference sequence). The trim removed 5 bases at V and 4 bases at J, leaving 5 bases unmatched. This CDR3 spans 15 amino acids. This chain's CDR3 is CASSSGTGITGELFF. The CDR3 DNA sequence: TGTGCCAGTAGTTCCGGGACAGGGATCACCGGGGAGCTGTTTTTT.

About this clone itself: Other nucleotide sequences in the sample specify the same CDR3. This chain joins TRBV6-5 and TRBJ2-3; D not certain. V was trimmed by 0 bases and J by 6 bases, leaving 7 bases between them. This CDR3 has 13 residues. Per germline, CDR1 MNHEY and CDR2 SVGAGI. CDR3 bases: TGTGCCAGCAGTTACTCGGGTGGGGATACGCAGTATTTT. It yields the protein CASSYSGGDTQYF.

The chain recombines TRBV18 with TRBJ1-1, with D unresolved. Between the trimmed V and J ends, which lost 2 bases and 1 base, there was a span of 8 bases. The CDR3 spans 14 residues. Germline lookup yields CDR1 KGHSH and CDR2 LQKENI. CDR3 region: CASSPFRENTEAFF. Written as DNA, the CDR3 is TGTGCCAGCTCACCATTCAGAGAGAACACTGAAGCTTTCTTT. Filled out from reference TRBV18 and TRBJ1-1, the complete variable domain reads NAGVMQNPRHLVRRRGQEARLRCSPMKGHSHVYWYRQLPEEGLKFMVYLQKENIIDESGMPKERFSAEFPKEGPSILRIQQVVRGDSAAYFCASSPFRENTEAFFGQGTRLTVV.